Shown below are 31 T cell receptor beta chains from a single sample sequenced in a study of blood T cell repertoires in COVID-19. Sequencing was performed with immunoSEQ multiplex PCR; in TCRdb, only in-frame clones are kept and a portion is missing. The sample carries 130,000 to 150,000 clones, around 84% recorded once. Sequenced input: peripheral blood. The receptors originated from a human donor with acute or convalescent COVID-19. The donor label of this sample is uncertain.

The sample holds a few counts of this clone. The rearrangement joins TRBV9 to TRBJ1-6; D unresolved. This CDR3 is 14 amino acids long. Trimming shortened V by 7 bases and J by 7 bases, and 15 bases separated the two germline ends. The V gene's germline CDR1 is SGDLS and CDR2 YYNGEE. The chain's CDR3 is CASRRDTDNSPLHF. The DNA for the CDR3 is TGTGCCAGCCGAAGAGACACAGACAATTCACCCCTCCACTTT. Drawing the rest from reference TRBV9 and TRBJ1-6, the complete variable domain is DSGVTQTPKHLITATGQRVTLRCSPRSGDLSVYWYQQSLDQGLQFLIQYYNGEERAKGNILERFSAQQFPDLHSELNLSSLELGDSALYFCASRRDTDNSPLHFGNGTRLTVT.

The rearrangement uses TRBV6-6 and TRBJ1-5; the D gene is possibly TRBD1 (6 bases). CDR1 and CDR2 (germline): MNHNY, SVGAGI (reference sequence). The V end lost 6 bases, the J end lost 6 bases, and 21 bases lay between the germline ends. This CDR3 has 16 amino acids. The DNA for the CDR3 is TGTGCCAGCAGGCACCCCACAGGGAGAGGCGGTCAGCCCCAGCATTTT. Encoded protein: CASRHPTGRGGQPQHF.

The chain combines TRBV24-1 with TRBJ2-1, with 8 bases fitting TRBD2. The CDR3 sequence is 17 residues long. J lost 7 bases, V lost 4 bases, and 14 bases had no gene match. Germline V gene data show CDR1 as KGHDR and CDR2 as SFDVKD. CDR3 region: CATSDQGRGGLINEQFF. The DNA for the CDR3 is TGTGCCACCAGTGACCAGGGGCGCGGGGGGCTTATAAATGAGCAGTTCTTC.

V and J are TRBV19 and TRBJ2-3; 9 bases align to TRBD2. V gave up 4 bases and J gave up 4 bases; unmatched junction bases: 12. This CDR3 is built from 17 residues. The germline V gene has CDR1 LNHDA and CDR2 SQIVND (reference sequence). In DNA form, the CDR3 reads TGTGCCAGTAGTACACAGGGGCGGGGGGGCCGGTCAGATACGCAGTATTTT. It translates to CASSTQGRGGRSDTQYF.

The chain combines TRBV18 with TRBJ1-5; D call uncertain. CDR3 length: 16 residues. Between the trimmed V and J ends, which lost 2 bases and 0 bases, there was a span of 11 bases. Germline V gives CDR1 KGHSH, CDR2 LQKENI. CDR3 residues: CASSPMGSNSNQPQHF. CDR3 coding DNA: TGTGCCAGCTCACCAATGGGCAGTAATAGCAATCAGCCCCAGCATTTT.

The gene calls are TRBV6-5 and TRBJ2-7, with a possible D match to TRBD1 (5 bases). The V gene's germline CDR1 is MNHEY and CDR2 SVGAGI. V was trimmed by 0 bases and J by 6 bases, leaving 15 bases between them. The CDR3 runs 15 residues. The CDR3 reads CASSYSTVADTEQYF. The CDR3 nucleotides read TGTGCCAGCAGTTACTCGACGGTGGCGGACACCGAGCAGTACTTC.

The V and J genes are TRBV27 and TRBJ2-2, with 9 bases fitting TRBD1. CDR1 is MNHEY, CDR2 SMNVEV, per germline (reference sequence). The CDR3 is 17 amino acids. Trimming removed 5 bases from V and 7 bases from J; junction bases left unmatched: 14. The CDR3 here is CASSAPNDRGWFGELFF. The DNA of the CDR3 is TGTGCCAGCAGTGCCCCCAACGACAGGGGGTGGTTCGGGGAGCTGTTTTTT.

V is TRBV3-1 (or the pseudogene TRBV3-2) and J is TRBJ2-5; the D gene is possibly TRBD2 (6 bases). The CDR3 runs to 17 residues. V was trimmed by 0 bases and J by 5 bases, leaving 19 bases between them. In germline, CDR1 is LGHDT, CDR2 YNNKEL (reference sequence). DNA for the CDR3: TGTGCCAGCAGCCAAGAGTTGGCTAGCGAGGGATGGGAGACCCAGTACTTC. It is translated as CASSQELASEGWETQYF.

The V gene is TRBV18, the J gene TRBJ2-4, with 8 nucleotides matching TRBD1. This CDR3 is built from 16 residues. V shed 1 base and J 6 bases; nucleotides not matched to a gene: 8. Germline lookup yields CDR1 KGHSH and CDR2 LQKENI. For the CDR3, the DNA is TGTGCCAGCTCACCACTGATAGGACAGGGAATAAACATTCAGTACTTC. This sequence encodes CASSPLIGQGINIQYF.

V gene TRBV6-5 combines with J gene TRBJ2-5, with TRBD1 as a possible D gene (6 bases). The germline CDR1 and CDR2 sequences are MNHEY and SVGAGI. V lost 5 bases and J 9 bases, leaving 16 bases between the germline ends. CDR3 length: 13 residues. The CDR3 is CASSLGPAGAQYF. The CDR3 bases are TGTGCCAGCAGTCTCGGCCCGGCAGGGGCCCAGTACTTC.

The chain uses TRBV4-2 and TRBJ2-1; TRBD2 matches 11 bases. Looked up from germline, CDR1 is LGHNA and CDR2 is YNFKEQ. With V trimmed by 4 bases and J by 5 bases, 4 bases remained unmatched. The CDR3 length is 15 residues. Here the CDR3 reads CASSPGTSGNNEQFF. In DNA, the CDR3 is TGTGCCAGCAGCCCTGGGACTAGCGGTAACAATGAGCAGTTCTTC.

This chain joins TRBV6-2 or TRBV6-3 and TRBJ2-3, with 9 bases lining up with TRBD1. V trimming: 2 bases; J trimming: 4 bases; junction bases outside the gene matches: 7. Germline CDR1 MNHEY, CDR2 SVGEGT. The CDR3 is made up of 16 amino acids. The CDR3 here is CASSYGGTGFADTQYF. The CDR3 DNA follows: TGTGCCAGCAGTTACGGTGGGACAGGGTTCGCAGATACGCAGTATTTT.

This clone was recorded only once. The chain is built from TRBV2 and TRBJ1-1; TRBD1 aligns across 7 bases. The CDR3 is 11 residues long. V shed 7 bases and J 4 bases; nucleotides not matched to a gene: 0. The germline gives CDR1 SNHLY, CDR2 FYNNEI. The CDR3 spells CASTGGTEAFF. CDR3 coding DNA: TGTGCCAGCACAGGGGGCACTGAAGCTTTCTTT.

Of note for this clone: One end of the junction fails to match germline, which may point to a read error. The chain carries TRBV7-7 and TRBJ2-3; TRBD2 matches 9 bases. The CDR3 length is 15 residues. Germline V gene sequence: CDR1 SSHAT, CDR2 FNYEAQ (reference sequence). CDR3 loop: CASSMGRTSGDTQYF. DNA of the CDR3: TGTGCTAGCAGTATGGGGCGAACTAGCGGGGATACGCAGTATTTT.

The genes are TRBV28 and TRBJ1-1; the D gene is possibly TRBD1 (6 bases). The CDR3 covers 13 residues. V was clipped by 11 bases and J by 1 base, with 14 bases between them. Germline V gene sequence: CDR1 MDHEN, CDR2 SYDVKM. As DNA, the CDR3 is TGTGCCCACAGGGAGGGGGGGAACACTGAAGCTTTCTTT. Protein: CAHREGGNTEAFF.

The chain has TRBV19 and TRBJ2-3; the match to TRBD2 covers 8 bases. Germline V lookup: CDR1 LNHDA, CDR2 SQIVND (reference sequence). V was pared by 4 bases and J by 8 bases, with 14 bases of the junction left unmatched. The CDR3 spans 16 residues. Here the CDR3 reads CASSTDLKREFGTQYF. In DNA, the CDR3 is TGTGCCAGTAGTACAGACTTGAAGCGGGAGTTCGGTACGCAGTATTTT.

The chain links TRBV28 to TRBJ1-2; D is uncertain. V was pared by 5 bases and J by 2 bases, with 9 bases between. CDR1 is MDHEN, CDR2 SYDVKM, per germline. This CDR3 comprises 13 residues. CDR3 region: CASSGGQNYGYTF. The CDR3 DNA reads as TGTGCCAGCAGTGGTGGGCAGAACTATGGCTACACCTTC.

The rearrangement joins TRBV19 to TRBJ1-2; a possible D gene is TRBD1 (6 bases). Germline loops: CDR1 LNHDA, CDR2 SQIVND (reference sequence). V lost 6 bases and J lost 4, with 12 bases in between. The CDR3 spans 13 residues. CDR3 sequence (DNA): TGTGCCAGTAGGCCACAGGGATTCTATGGCTACACCTTC. Translated: CASRPQGFYGYTF.

This rearrangement joins TRBV27 to TRBJ1-2, with a weak D call TRBD1 (6 bases). CDR1 and CDR2 (germline): MNHEY, SMNVEV (reference sequence). There are 14 residues in the CDR3. Deletions cut 0 bases from V and 8 bases from J, with 13 bases between. The CDR3 DNA follows: TGTGCCAGCAGTTTATCGTTCTGGGGGGGCGGCTACACCTTC. This gives the protein CASSLSFWGGGYTF.

This clone was seen once. The chain employs TRBV19 and TRBJ1-5, with a tentative D call TRBD1 (6 bases). Trimming left V 5 bases short and J 2 bases short, with 16 bases between. CDR1 is LNHDA and CDR2 is SQIVND in the germline V gene (reference sequence). CDR3 length equals 16 residues. CDR3 DNA: TGTGCCAGTAGTTCAAGGGCCCCAGGGGGCAATCAGCCCCAGCATTTT. Translated, it gives CASSSRAPGGNQPQHF.

The CDR3 nucleotides are TGTGCCAGCAGGCAAGGGGGAAACCCCCTCCACTTT. It specifies CASRQGGNPLHF. This chain uses TRBV6-5 with TRBJ1-6, with D perhaps matching TRBD1 (6 bases). Germline V gene sequence: CDR1 MNHEY, CDR2 SVGAGI. V lost 6 bases and J 13 bases, leaving 13 bases between the germline ends. The CDR3 runs to 12 residues.

The chain carries TRBV27 and TRBJ1-2; 8 bases line up with TRBD1. CDR1 is MNHEY, CDR2 SMNVEV, per germline (reference sequence). The V gene end was trimmed by 3 bases and the J gene end by 7 bases; junction bases not matched to a gene: 10. CDR3 size: 15 residues. The CDR3 sequence: CASSLGDRGSRGYTF. As DNA, the CDR3 is TGTGCCAGCAGTTTGGGAGACAGGGGTTCGCGTGGCTACACCTTC.

CDR3 loop: CASSPRNLAGDPNEQFF. The CDR3 DNA follows: TGTGCCAGCTCACCTCGCAACCTAGCGGGAGACCCCAATGAGCAGTTCTTC. V and J are TRBV18 and TRBJ2-1; 10 bases fit TRBD2. Germline trimming cut 3 bases from V and 6 bases from J; bases unmatched to any gene: 11. The CDR3 is made up of 17 amino acids. Germline CDR1 KGHSH, CDR2 LQKENI.

The V and J genes are TRBV5-1 and TRBJ1-5; 7 bases line up with TRBD1. This CDR3 contains 18 residues. Germline V gene lookup returns CDR1 SGHRS and CDR2 YFSETQ. V was clipped by 2 bases and J by 3 bases; unmatched bases: 14. The CDR3: CASSLAPQQTGNNQPQHF. DNA for the CDR3: TGCGCCAGCAGCTTAGCCCCCCAGCAGACAGGGAACAATCAGCCCCAGCATTTT.

The V and J genes are TRBV3-1 (or the pseudogene TRBV3-2) and TRBJ1-3; D might be TRBD1 (5 bases). From germline, CDR1 is LGHDT and CDR2 YNNKEL (reference sequence). This CDR3 contains 15 residues. V was cut by 2 bases and J by 0 bases, with 8 bases left in between. CDR3 amino acids: CASSQTGLSGNTIYF. CDR3 in DNA: TGTGCCAGCAGCCAAACAGGCCTCTCTGGAAACACCATATATTTT.

The rearrangement joins TRBV6-2 or TRBV6-3 to TRBJ1-5, with D possibly being TRBD1 (6 bases). V gave up 5 bases and J gave up 7 bases, with 21 bases separating them. The CDR3 is 16 amino acids. Germline V lookup: CDR1 MNHEY, CDR2 SVGEGT. CDR3 protein: CASSPRDTWVGQPQHF. DNA of the CDR3: TGTGCCAGCAGTCCGAGGGACACCTGGGTGGGGCAGCCCCAGCATTTT.

This clone was observed a few times. For the CDR3, the DNA is TGTGCCAGCTCACGACAGGACAGGGGGACGTCGAGGGAGACCCAGTACTTC. It is translated as CASSRQDRGTSRETQYF. This chain uses TRBV18 with TRBJ2-5; 10 bases agree with TRBD1. Germline assignment: CDR1 KGHSH and CDR2 LQKENI. V lost 4 bases to trimming and J lost 5 bases; unmatched junction nucleotides: 13. This CDR3 has 17 residues.

In DNA, the CDR3 is TGTGCCAGCAGTATGGCGGGAGGGGGGCTCTACGAGCAGTACGTC. Its protein product is CASSMAGGGLYEQYV. V is TRBV6-5 and J is TRBJ2-7, with TRBD2 matching 9 bases. V was clipped by 5 bases and J by 3 bases; unmatched bases: 8. The CDR3 contains 15 residues. Germline-derived CDR1 and CDR2 are MNHEY and SVGAGI.

The chain carries TRBV4-1 and TRBJ1-3; no clear D gene. Germline V lookup: CDR1 MGHRA, CDR2 YSYEKL. Trimming shortened V by 0 bases and J by 1 base, and 7 bases separated the two germline ends. The CDR3 runs 15 residues. For the CDR3, the DNA is TGCGCCAGCAGCCAAGATCCGGGTTCTGGAAACACCATATATTTT. Amino acid sequence: CASSQDPGSGNTIYF.

The gene calls are TRBV2 and TRBJ1-5; D call uncertain. The CDR3 spans 14 residues. V lost 6 bases and J lost 7, with 16 bases in between. Germline V gives CDR1 SNHLY, CDR2 FYNNEI. CDR3 in DNA: TGTGCCAGCAGGGACCAGGAGGTAGGGCAGCCCCAGCATTTT. This sequence encodes CASRDQEVGQPQHF.

V usage is TRBV2 and J usage is TRBJ2-1, with TRBD2 matching over 10 bases. Germline CDR1 reads SNHLY; CDR2 reads FYNNEI. Germline trimming cut 3 bases from V and 5 bases from J; bases unmatched to any gene: 4. The CDR3 is 15 amino acids. The CDR3 region has the DNA TGTGCCAGCAGTGATGGGCTAGCGGGGGACAATGAGCAGTTCTTC. Its translation is CASSDGLAGDNEQFF.